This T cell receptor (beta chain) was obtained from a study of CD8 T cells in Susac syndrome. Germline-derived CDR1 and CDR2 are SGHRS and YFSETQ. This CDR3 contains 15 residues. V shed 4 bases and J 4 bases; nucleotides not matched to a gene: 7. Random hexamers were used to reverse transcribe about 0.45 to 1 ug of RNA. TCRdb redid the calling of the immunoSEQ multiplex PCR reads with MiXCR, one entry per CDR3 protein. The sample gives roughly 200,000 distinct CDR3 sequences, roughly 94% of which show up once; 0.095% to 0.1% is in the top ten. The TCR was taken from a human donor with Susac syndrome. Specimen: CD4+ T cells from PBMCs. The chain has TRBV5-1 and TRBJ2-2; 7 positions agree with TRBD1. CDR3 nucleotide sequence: TGCGCCAGCAGCATTGACAGGGCCGGCACCGGGGAGCTGTTTTTT. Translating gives CASSIDRAGTGELFF.